This T cell receptor (beta chain) originates from a study of blood T cells in healthy people across ages. Per the germline V gene, CDR1 is MDHEN and CDR2 is SYDVKM. The junction had 12 bases not matched to a gene; V was cut back by 4 bases and J by 4 bases. The CDR3 length is 16 residues. Next came a second PCR, run for roughly 6 to 11 cycles, which used a sample-barcoded 5' primer along with a J-beta primer mix. TCRdb passed the 5' RACE reads through MiXCR, listing each CDR3 protein once. This table has fewer than 1.5 million distinct CDR3 sequences, around 42% appearing once. The gene calls are TRBV28 and TRBJ2-7; TRBD1 matches at 8 bases. This sequence was found in a woman aged 18-30 years in good health. The specimen was blood. CDR3 nucleotide sequence: TGTGCCAGCAGTTCCCCTGGGACAGGTAATAGTTACGAGCAGTACTTC. Residues: CASSSPGTGNSYEQYF. The complete variable domain, with remaining parts taken from reference TRBV28 and TRBJ2-7, reads DVKVTQSSRYLVKRTGEKVFLECVQDMDHENMFWYRQDPGLGLRLIYFSYDVKMKEKGDIPEGYSVSREKKERFSLILESASTNQTSMYLCASSSPGTGNSYEQYFGPGTRLTVT.